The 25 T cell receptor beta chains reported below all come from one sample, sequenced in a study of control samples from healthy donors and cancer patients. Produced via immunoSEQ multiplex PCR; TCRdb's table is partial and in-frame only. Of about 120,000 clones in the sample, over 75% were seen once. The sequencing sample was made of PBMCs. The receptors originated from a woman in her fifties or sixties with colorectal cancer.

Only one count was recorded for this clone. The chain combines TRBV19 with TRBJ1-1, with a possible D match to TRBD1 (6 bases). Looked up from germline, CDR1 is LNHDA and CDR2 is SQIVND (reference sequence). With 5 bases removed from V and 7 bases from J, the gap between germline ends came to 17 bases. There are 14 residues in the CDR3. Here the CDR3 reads CASSAQGVLNEAFF. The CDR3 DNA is TGTGCCAGTAGTGCACAGGGTGTCCTTAATGAAGCTTTCTTT.

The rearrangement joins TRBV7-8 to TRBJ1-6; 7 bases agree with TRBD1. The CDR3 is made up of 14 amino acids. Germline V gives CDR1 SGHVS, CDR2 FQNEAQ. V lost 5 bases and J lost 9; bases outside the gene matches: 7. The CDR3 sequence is CASSRDSQVSPLHF. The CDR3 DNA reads TGTGCCAGCAGCCGGGACAGTCAAGTTTCACCCCTCCACTTT. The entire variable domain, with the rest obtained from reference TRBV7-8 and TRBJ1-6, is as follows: GAGVSQSPRYKVAKRGQDVALRCDPISGHVSLFWYQQALGQGPEFLTYFQNEAQLDKSGLPSDRFFAERPEGSVSTLKIQRTQQEDSAVYLCASSRDSQVSPLHFGNGTRLTVT.

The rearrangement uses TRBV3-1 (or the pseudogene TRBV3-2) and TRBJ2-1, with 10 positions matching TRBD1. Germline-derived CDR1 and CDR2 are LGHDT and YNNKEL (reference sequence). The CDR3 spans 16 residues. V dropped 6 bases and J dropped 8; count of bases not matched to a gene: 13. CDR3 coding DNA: TGTGCCAGCAGTCCCTTATCAGGGACAGGGGTTTATGAGCAGTTCTTC. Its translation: CASSPLSGTGVYEQFF.

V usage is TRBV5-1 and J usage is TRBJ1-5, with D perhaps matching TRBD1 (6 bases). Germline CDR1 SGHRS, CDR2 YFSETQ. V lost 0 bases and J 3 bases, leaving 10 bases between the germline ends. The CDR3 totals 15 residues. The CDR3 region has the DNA TGCGCCAGCAGCTTGGTTCCAGGGGTCAATCAGCCCCAGCATTTT. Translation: CASSLVPGVNQPQHF.

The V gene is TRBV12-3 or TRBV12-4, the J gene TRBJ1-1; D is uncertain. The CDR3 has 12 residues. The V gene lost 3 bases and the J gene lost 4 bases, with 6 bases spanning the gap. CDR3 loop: CASSLARTEAFF. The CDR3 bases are TGTGCCAGCAGTTTGGCGCGCACTGAAGCTTTCTTT.

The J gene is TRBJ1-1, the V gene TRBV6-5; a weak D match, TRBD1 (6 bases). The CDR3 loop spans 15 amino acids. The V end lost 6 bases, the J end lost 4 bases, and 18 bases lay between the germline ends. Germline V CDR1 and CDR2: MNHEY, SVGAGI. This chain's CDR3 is CASSRQESRFTEAFF. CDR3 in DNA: TGTGCCAGCAGCCGACAGGAGTCTCGGTTCACTGAAGCTTTCTTT.

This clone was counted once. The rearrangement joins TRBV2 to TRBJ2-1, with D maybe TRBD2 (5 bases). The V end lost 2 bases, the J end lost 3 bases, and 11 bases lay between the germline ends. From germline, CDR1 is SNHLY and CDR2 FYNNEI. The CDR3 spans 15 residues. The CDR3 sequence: CASSERGPGYNEQFF. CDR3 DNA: TGTGCCAGCAGTGAAAGAGGGCCAGGCTACAATGAGCAGTTCTTC.

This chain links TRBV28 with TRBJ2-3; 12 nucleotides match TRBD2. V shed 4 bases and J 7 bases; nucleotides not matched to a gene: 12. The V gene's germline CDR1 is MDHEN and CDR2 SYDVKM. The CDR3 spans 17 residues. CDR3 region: CASSSKASGRAGNTQYF. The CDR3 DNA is TGTGCCAGCAGTTCAAAAGCTAGCGGGAGGGCCGGGAATACGCAGTATTTT.

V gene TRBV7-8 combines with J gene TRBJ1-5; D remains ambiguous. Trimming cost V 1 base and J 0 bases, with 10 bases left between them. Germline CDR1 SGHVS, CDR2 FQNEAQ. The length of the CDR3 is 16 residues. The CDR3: CASSLGYTYSNQPQHF. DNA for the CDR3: TGTGCCAGCAGCTTAGGGTATACGTATAGCAATCAGCCCCAGCATTTT.

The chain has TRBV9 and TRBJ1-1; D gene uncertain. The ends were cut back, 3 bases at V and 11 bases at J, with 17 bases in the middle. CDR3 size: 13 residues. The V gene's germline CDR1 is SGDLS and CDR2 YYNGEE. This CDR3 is CASSAGPRSAAFF. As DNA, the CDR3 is TGTGCCAGCAGCGCCGGGCCCCGGTCGGCCGCTTTCTTT.

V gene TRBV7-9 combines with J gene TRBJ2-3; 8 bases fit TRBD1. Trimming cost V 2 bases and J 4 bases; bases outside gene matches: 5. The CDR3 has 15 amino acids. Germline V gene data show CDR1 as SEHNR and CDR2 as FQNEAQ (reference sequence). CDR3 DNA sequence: TGTGCCAGCAGCTTATGGACAGGGTTATCAGATACGCAGTATTTT. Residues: CASSLWTGLSDTQYF.

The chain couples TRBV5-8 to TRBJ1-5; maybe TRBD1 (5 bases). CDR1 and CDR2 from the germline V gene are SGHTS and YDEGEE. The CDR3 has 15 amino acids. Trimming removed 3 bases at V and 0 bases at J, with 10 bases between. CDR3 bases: TGTGCCAGCAGCTCGGGACGGTCTAGCAATCAGCCCCAGCATTTT. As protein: CASSSGRSSNQPQHF.

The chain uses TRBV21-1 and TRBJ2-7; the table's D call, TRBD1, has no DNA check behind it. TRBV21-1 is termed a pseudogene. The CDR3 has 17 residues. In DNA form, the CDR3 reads TGTGCCAGCAGCAAATCGCTCGGGGACAGGGCTTCTTACGAGCAGTACTTC. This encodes CASSKSLGDRASYEQYF.

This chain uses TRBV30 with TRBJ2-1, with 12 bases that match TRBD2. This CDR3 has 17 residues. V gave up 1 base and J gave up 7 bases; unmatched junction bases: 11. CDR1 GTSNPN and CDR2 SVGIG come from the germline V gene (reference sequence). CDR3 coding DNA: TGTGCCTGGAGTGGAGGCCTAGCGGGAGGGCCTATTAATGAGCAGTTCTTC. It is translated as CAWSGGLAGGPINEQFF.

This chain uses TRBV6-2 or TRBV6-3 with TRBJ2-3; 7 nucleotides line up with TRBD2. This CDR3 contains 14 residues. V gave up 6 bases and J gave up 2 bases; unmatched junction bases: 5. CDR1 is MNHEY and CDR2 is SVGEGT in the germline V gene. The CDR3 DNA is TGTGCCAGCAGCCCCCTAGCGGACACAGATACGCAGTATTTT. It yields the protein CASSPLADTDTQYF.

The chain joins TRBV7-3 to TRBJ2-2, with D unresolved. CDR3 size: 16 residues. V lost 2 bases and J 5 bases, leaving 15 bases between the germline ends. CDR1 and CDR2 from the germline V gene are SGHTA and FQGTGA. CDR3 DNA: TGTGCCAGCAGCTTATCAGCCGGATATGAAACCGGGGAGCTGTTTTTT. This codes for CASSLSAGYETGELFF.

The CDR3 is CASSARGSSYEQYF. The CDR3 DNA reads TGTGCCAGCAGTGCTAGAGGGAGCTCCTACGAGCAGTACTTC. The J gene is TRBJ2-7, the V gene TRBV2, with D perhaps TRBD2 (5 bases). V was cut by 4 bases and J by 0 bases, with 10 bases left in between. Germline V gene sequence: CDR1 SNHLY, CDR2 FYNNEI. The CDR3 totals 14 residues.

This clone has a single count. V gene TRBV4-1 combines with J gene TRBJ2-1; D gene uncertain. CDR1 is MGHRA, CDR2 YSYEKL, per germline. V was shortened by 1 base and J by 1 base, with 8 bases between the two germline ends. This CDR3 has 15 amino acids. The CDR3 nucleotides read TGCGCCAGCAGCCAAGGACCGACATCCTACAATGAGCAGTTCTTC. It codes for CASSQGPTSYNEQFF.

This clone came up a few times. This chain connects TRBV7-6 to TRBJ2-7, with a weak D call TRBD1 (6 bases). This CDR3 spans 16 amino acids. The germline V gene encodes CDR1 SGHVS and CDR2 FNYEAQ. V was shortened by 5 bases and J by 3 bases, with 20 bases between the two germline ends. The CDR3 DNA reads TGTGCCAGCAGCACCTACAAACAGGGTTCTGTCTACGAGCAGTACTTC. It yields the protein CASSTYKQGSVYEQYF.

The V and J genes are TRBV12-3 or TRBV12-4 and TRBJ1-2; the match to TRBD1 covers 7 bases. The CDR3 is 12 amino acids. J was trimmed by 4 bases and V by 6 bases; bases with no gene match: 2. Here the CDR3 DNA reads TGTGCCAGCAGCCCAGGGGGCTATGGCTACACCTTC. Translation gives CASSPGGYGYTF.

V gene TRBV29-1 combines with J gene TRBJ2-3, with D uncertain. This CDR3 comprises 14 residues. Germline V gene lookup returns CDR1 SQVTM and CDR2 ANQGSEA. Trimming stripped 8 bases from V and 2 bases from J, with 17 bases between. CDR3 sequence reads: CSYLGRYSTDTQYF. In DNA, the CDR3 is TGCAGCTACCTGGGTCGATATTCCACAGATACGCAGTATTTT.

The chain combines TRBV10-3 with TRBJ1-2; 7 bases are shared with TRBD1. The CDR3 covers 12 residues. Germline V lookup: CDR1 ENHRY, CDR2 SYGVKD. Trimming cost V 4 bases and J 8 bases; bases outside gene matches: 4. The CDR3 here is CAISGDSGGYTF. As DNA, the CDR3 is TGTGCCATCAGTGGGGACAGTGGCGGCTACACCTTC.

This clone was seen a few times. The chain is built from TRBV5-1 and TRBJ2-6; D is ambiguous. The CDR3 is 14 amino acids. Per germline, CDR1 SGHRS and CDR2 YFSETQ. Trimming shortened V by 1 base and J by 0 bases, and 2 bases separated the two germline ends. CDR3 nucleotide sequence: TGCGCCAGCAGCTTGTTCTCTGGGGCCAACGTCCTGACTTTC. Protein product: CASSLFSGANVLTF.

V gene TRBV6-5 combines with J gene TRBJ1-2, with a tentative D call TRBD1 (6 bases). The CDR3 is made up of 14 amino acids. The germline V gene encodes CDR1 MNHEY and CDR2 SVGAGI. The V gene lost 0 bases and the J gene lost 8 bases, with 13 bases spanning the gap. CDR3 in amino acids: CASSYSWAGEGYTF. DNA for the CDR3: TGTGCCAGCAGTTACTCCTGGGCAGGGGAAGGCTACACCTTC.

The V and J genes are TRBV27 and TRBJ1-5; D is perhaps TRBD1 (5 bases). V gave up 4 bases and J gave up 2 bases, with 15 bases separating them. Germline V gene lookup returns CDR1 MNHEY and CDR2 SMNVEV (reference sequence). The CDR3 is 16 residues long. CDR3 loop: CASSSPGAGRNQPQHF. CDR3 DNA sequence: TGTGCCAGCAGTTCCCCTGGGGCAGGGCGCAATCAGCCCCAGCATTTT.